The next 12 T cell receptor beta chains were all read from a single sample in a study of blood T cell repertoires in COVID-19. The repertoire was sequenced with immunoSEQ multiplex PCR; TCRdb's copy has only in-frame clones and lacks some. The sample lists around 56,000 clones, approximately 91% occurring once. Sequencing was carried out using peripheral blood. All receptors come from a woman aged 55-69 years with active or convalescent COVID-19.

This clone has a single count. The chain couples TRBV30 to TRBJ1-5; D remains unclear. The germline V gene encodes CDR1 GTSNPN and CDR2 SVGIG (reference sequence). V was cut by 0 bases and J by 0 bases, with 9 bases left in between. This CDR3 comprises 15 residues. The CDR3 loop is CAWSVRRDSNQPQHF. Here the CDR3 DNA reads TGTGCCTGGAGTGTTCGGCGGGATAGCAATCAGCCCCAGCATTTT.

The rearrangement links TRBV15 to TRBJ2-3; perhaps TRBD1 as D (6 bases). The CDR3 covers 15 residues. Germline V CDR1 and CDR2: LNHNV, YYDKDF (reference sequence). Trimming took 1 base from V and 4 from J, leaving 12 bases between them. The CDR3 DNA follows: TGTGCCACCAGCAGAGGCAGGGGCGGCCCAGATACGCAGTATTTT. Encoded protein: CATSRGRGGPDTQYF.

This clone showed up just a few times. DNA of the CDR3: TGCGCCAGCAGCCAAGAGACAGCGAGCTCCTATAATTCACCCCTCCACTTT. Encoded protein: CASSQETASSYNSPLHF. This sequence joins TRBV4-1 and TRBJ1-6; a possible D gene is TRBD1 (5 bases). V lost 0 bases and J 0 bases, leaving 9 bases between the germline ends. CDR1 is MGHRA, CDR2 YSYEKL, per germline. The CDR3 has 17 residues.

The chain couples TRBV9 to TRBJ2-5; the match to TRBD1 covers 10 bases. The CDR3 runs 14 residues. Germline V CDR1 and CDR2: SGDLS, YYNGEE. The junction had 4 bases not matched to a gene; V was cut back by 4 bases and J by 4 bases. The DNA for the CDR3 is TGTGCCAGCAGCCAACGGGACAGGGGAGAGACCCAGTACTTC. Residues: CASSQRDRGETQYF.

The chain joins TRBV23-1 to TRBJ2-2; 9 bases agree with TRBD1. TRBV23-1 is an ORF, with its function uncertain. V dropped 0 bases and J dropped 7; count of bases not matched to a gene: 12. The CDR3 covers 18 residues. The CDR3 bases are TGCGCCAGCAGTCAATCGGCTAGGGACAGGGAGGAAAACGGGGAGCTGTTTTTT. Amino acid sequence: CASSQSARDREENGELFF.

The chain links TRBV2 to TRBJ1-4, with a weak D call TRBD1 (6 bases). V was shortened by 7 bases and J by 2 bases, with 14 bases between the two germline ends. Per germline, CDR1 SNHLY and CDR2 FYNNEI. This CDR3 has 15 amino acids. DNA for the CDR3: TGTGCCAGCAATGGGGTTAGGGGGACTAATGAAAAACTGTTTTTT. Translation: CASNGVRGTNEKLFF.

This sequence joins TRBV6-5 and TRBJ1-2; D may be TRBD1 (5 bases). The V gene lost 5 bases and the J gene lost 3 bases, with 16 bases spanning the gap. The germline CDR1 and CDR2 sequences are MNHEY and SVGAGI. CDR3 length: 15 amino acids. The CDR3 DNA sequence: TGTGCCAGCAGTCGAGTGACAGACTCTTACTATGGCTACACCTTC. Its protein is CASSRVTDSYYGYTF.

The J gene is TRBJ1-2, the V gene TRBV28, with 10 bases aligning to TRBD1. V shed 8 bases, J shed 3 bases, and the junction held 0 bases outside the gene matches. The CDR3 is 12 residues long. Germline CDR1 reads MDHEN; CDR2 reads SYDVKM. The CDR3 nucleotides are TGTGCCAGCGGGACAGGGGACTATGGCTACACCTTC. This codes for CASGTGDYGYTF.

The chain links TRBV19 to TRBJ2-1; 7 positions match TRBD1. Looked up from germline, CDR1 is LNHDA and CDR2 is SQIVND (reference sequence). After removal of 7 bases from V and 9 bases from J, the junction contained 12 bases not matched to a gene. This CDR3 has 14 amino acids. In DNA, the CDR3 is TGTGCCAGTACAGAGACAGGGTCACGGAGTGAGCAGTTCTTC. Translating it yields CASTETGSRSEQFF. Full variable domain (missing parts from reference TRBV19 and TRBJ2-1): DGGITQSPKYLFRKEGQNVTLSCEQNLNHDAMYWYRQDPGQGLRLIYYSQIVNDFQKGDIAEGYSVSREKKESFPLTVTSAQKNPTAFYLCASTETGSRSEQFFGPGTRLTVL.

This clone was recorded only once. J is TRBJ1-2 and V is TRBV7-2; a possible D gene is TRBD1 (6 bases). CDR1 and CDR2 from the germline V gene are SGHTA and FQGNSA. The CDR3 totals 11 residues. The V and J ends lost 8 bases and 4 bases respectively, with 8 bases between them. CDR3 sequence (DNA): TGTGCCAGCGGACAGATCTATGGCTACACCTTC. Translated, it gives CASGQIYGYTF.

V gene TRBV28 combines with J gene TRBJ1-2; D uncertain. The CDR3 has 12 residues. Germline-derived CDR1 and CDR2 are MDHEN and SYDVKM. Trimming left V 5 bases short and J 2 bases short, with 6 bases between. The CDR3 loop is CASSPRNYGYTF. DNA of the CDR3: TGTGCCAGCAGTCCCCGGAACTATGGCTACACCTTC.

V is TRBV15 and J is TRBJ1-5, with D maybe TRBD1 (6 bases). The CDR3 totals 15 residues. Germline V lookup: CDR1 LNHNV, CDR2 YYDKDF (reference sequence). V dropped 0 bases and J dropped 6 bases, with 12 bases sitting between them. CDR3 DNA: TGTGCCACCAGCAGAGAAATACAGGGAATTCAGCCCCAGCATTTT. Encoded protein: CATSREIQGIQPQHF.